These 25 T cell receptor beta chains were all obtained from the same sample, sequenced in a study of Graves' ophthalmopathy and Graves' hyperthyroidism. From RNA, the CDR3 regions of TCR beta chains were amplified and sequenced. Second-round multiplex PCR came after a first-round RT-PCR that employed HTBI primers. TCRdb re-analysed the multiplex PCR reads in MiXCR, keeping a single row per CDR3 protein. The profile shows roughly 480,000 distinct CDR3 sequences, roughly an eighth of them singletons. Input material: blood. The receptor source for this set is a woman aged 30 to 39 with Graves' ophthalmopathy.

V usage is TRBV5-1 and J usage is TRBJ2-5; D possibly corresponds to TRBD2 (6 bases). The ends were cut back, 4 bases at V and 4 bases at J, with 11 bases in the middle. CDR1 SGHRS and CDR2 YFSETQ come from the germline V gene. This CDR3 comprises 13 residues. In DNA, the CDR3 is TGCGCCAGCAGCGAATCTAGCGTAGAGACCCAGTACTTC. Its translation: CASSESSVETQYF. Drawing the rest from reference TRBV5-1 and TRBJ2-5, the complete variable domain is KAGVTQTPRYLIKTRGQQVTLSCSPISGHRSVSWYQQTPGQGLQFLFEYFSETQRNKGNFPGRFSGRQFSNSRSEMNVSTLELGDSALYLCASSESSVETQYFGPGTRLLVL.

This clonotype was recorded a few times. The chain links TRBV11-2 to TRBJ1-6; D gene ambiguous. The CDR3 spans 15 residues. CDR1 SGHAT and CDR2 FQNNGV come from the germline V gene. Trimming took 2 bases from V and 5 from J, leaving 10 bases between them. CDR3 protein: CASSLYRRNNSPLHF. DNA for the CDR3: TGTGCCAGCAGCTTATACAGACGGAATAATTCACCCCTCCACTTT.

Ten or more counts support this clonotype. The chain couples TRBV19 to TRBJ2-7; D ambiguous. The CDR3 is 14 residues long. Germline V CDR1 and CDR2: LNHDA, SQIVND (reference sequence). The V gene lost 3 bases and the J gene lost 6 bases, with 15 bases spanning the gap. The CDR3 DNA follows: TGTGCCAGTAGTATCACGGGCCCGGCTCTCGAGCAGTACTTC. Protein: CASSITGPALEQYF. Complete variable domain (other parts from reference TRBV19 and TRBJ2-7): DGGITQSPKYLFRKEGQNVTLSCEQNLNHDAMYWYRQDPGQGLRLIYYSQIVNDFQKGDIAEGYSVSREKKESFPLTVTSAQKNPTAFYLCASSITGPALEQYFGPGTRLTVT.

This clonotype showed up many times. The V gene is TRBV18, the J gene TRBJ2-5, with D unresolved. V was pared by 4 bases and J by 0 bases, with 9 bases between. This CDR3 contains 14 residues. CDR1 is KGHSH, CDR2 LQKENI, per germline. The CDR3 DNA follows: TGTGCCAGCTCACTGCAGCTAGACCAAGAGACCCAGTACTTC. This encodes CASSLQLDQETQYF. Based on the CDR3 plus reference TRBV18 and TRBJ2-5, the full variable domain is NAGVMQNPRHLVRRRGQEARLRCSPMKGHSHVYWYRQLPEEGLKFMVYLQKENIIDESGMPKERFSAEFPKEGPSILRIQQVVRGDSAAYFCASSLQLDQETQYFGPGTRLLVL.

The table lists this clonotype with a count of one. V and J are TRBV5-1 and TRBJ1-5; D ambiguous. V was cut by 0 bases and J by 0 bases, with 10 bases left in between. The CDR3 runs 16 residues. Looked up from germline, CDR1 is SGHRS and CDR2 is YFSETQ. CDR3 DNA: TGCGCCAGCAGCTTGGCCCCTATCAATAGCAATCAGCCCCAGCATTTT. This sequence encodes CASSLAPINSNQPQHF.

This clonotype was observed at least ten times. In nucleotides, the CDR3 is TGTGCCAGCAGGATAGGACAGCAAATACGTTACGGGGAGCTGTTTTTT. Amino acid sequence: CASRIGQQIRYGELFF. The chain couples TRBV12-3 or TRBV12-4 to TRBJ2-2, with a tentative D call TRBD1 (6 bases). The CDR3 is 16 amino acids. V was cut by 6 bases and J by 7 bases, with 21 bases left in between.

To note about this clonotype: A much more abundant neighbour one base away suggests this may be a read error. In DNA form, the CDR3 reads TGCAGTCACTCCGTCGACAGGGCCCGCCCACCCCTCCACTTT. Translation: CSHSVDRARPPLHF. The chain couples TRBV20-1 to TRBJ1-6; 7 positions match TRBD1. The germline V gene has CDR1 DFQATT and CDR2 SNEGSKA (reference sequence). Trimming cost V 8 bases and J 11 bases; bases outside gene matches: 15. The CDR3 extends over 14 amino acids.

The chain links TRBV11-2 to TRBJ1-2, with 7 bases that match TRBD1. Germline lookup yields CDR1 SGHAT and CDR2 FQNNGV. The CDR3 runs 12 residues. Losses at the gene ends were 5 bases for V and 10 bases for J; bases not matched to a gene: 7. This CDR3 reads CASSSSDRIYTF. CDR3 DNA: TGTGCCAGCAGCAGCTCGGACAGGATCTACACCTTC.

This clonotype has at least ten counts. This chain joins TRBV6-1 and TRBJ1-2; D is uncertain. Germline-derived CDR1 and CDR2 are MNHNS and SASEGT. The CDR3 totals 11 residues. Trimming pared 8 bases from V and 8 bases from J, leaving 12 bases between. CDR3 protein: CASRQGMGYTF. CDR3 bases: TGTGCCAGCCGCCAAGGGATGGGCTACACCTTC.

This clonotype has at least ten counts. The chain has TRBV12-3 or TRBV12-4 and TRBJ1-1; no firm D call. This CDR3 is 12 amino acids long. The V gene lost 8 bases and the J gene lost 1 base, with 8 bases spanning the gap. CDR3: CASQDGNTEAFF. The CDR3 DNA sequence: TGTGCCAGCCAGGATGGGAACACTGAAGCTTTCTTT.

This clonotype was seen ten or more times. This is likely a read error, given that the CDR3 carries no conserved phenylalanine or tryptophan at its end. The V and J genes are TRBV12-3 or TRBV12-4 and TRBJ1-1; TRBD1 might be the D (6 bases). Between the trimmed V and J ends, which lost 2 bases and 0 bases, there was a span of 7 bases. This CDR3 has 14 amino acids. The CDR3 DNA sequence: TGTGCCAGCAGTTTACAGGGGTTGAACACTGAAGCTTTCTCT. Amino acids: CASSLQGLNTEAFS.

V is TRBV6-2 or TRBV6-3 and J is TRBJ2-7; D may be TRBD2 (5 bases). Trimming took off 5 bases at V and 6 bases at J, with 14 bases between the two ends. Germline-derived CDR1 and CDR2 are MNHEY and SVGEGT. CDR3 length: 13 residues. CDR3 loop: CASSRTRQGEQYF. The CDR3 DNA sequence: TGTGCCAGCAGTAGGACTCGGCAAGGCGAGCAGTACTTC.

Concerning this clonotype itself: A read error may be the cause here, since a much bigger clone is one base away. The rearrangement uses TRBV6-1 and TRBJ2-7; no clear D gene. The CDR3 spans 14 residues. The V end lost 5 bases, the J end lost 0 bases, and 11 bases lay between the germline ends. Germline CDR1 and CDR2: MNHNS and SASEGT. CDR3 sequence reads: CASSRSATSYEQYF. Written as DNA, the CDR3 is TGTGCCAGCAGTAGGTCAGCGACCTCCTACGAGCAGTACTTC.

This clonotype appeared many times. The rearrangement uses TRBV20-1 and TRBJ1-2; D remains unclear. The V and J ends lost 6 bases and 5 bases respectively, with 10 bases between them. CDR3 size: 11 residues. Germline V gene lookup returns CDR1 DFQATT and CDR2 SNEGSKA (reference sequence). The CDR3 DNA reads TGCAGTGCCCAGATGGGGTATGGCTACACCTTC. Its protein product is CSAQMGYGYTF.

This clonotype was detected ten times or more. The V and J genes are TRBV6-5 and TRBJ1-5; D uncertain. The CDR3 has 13 amino acids. V was cut by 6 bases and J by 4 bases, with 10 bases left in between. Germline V gene lookup returns CDR1 MNHEY and CDR2 SVGAGI. CDR3 nucleotides: TGTGCCAGCAGACCACCGGGAAATCAGCCCCAGCATTTT. Encoded protein: CASRPPGNQPQHF.

At least ten counts were recorded for this clonotype. This chain connects TRBV28 to TRBJ2-5; 14 bases agree with TRBD2. CDR1 is MDHEN, CDR2 SYDVKM, per germline. This CDR3 has 18 amino acids. The V gene end was trimmed by 3 bases and the J gene end by 6 bases; junction bases not matched to a gene: 12. CDR3 in amino acids: CASSFGLAGGRGRKTQYF. Written as DNA, the CDR3 is TGTGCCAGCAGTTTCGGACTAGCGGGAGGCCGCGGTAGAAAGACCCAGTACTTC.

This sequence joins TRBV30 and TRBJ1-2; 12 nucleotides agree with TRBD1. The CDR3 is made up of 16 amino acids. The ends lost 2 bases at V and 3 bases at J; junction bases unmatched: 7. The V gene's germline CDR1 is GTSNPN and CDR2 SVGIG (reference sequence). The CDR3 nucleotides read TGTGCCTGGAGTTTAGAGGGACAGGGGGCTGACTATGGCTACACCTTC. Its translation is CAWSLEGQGADYGYTF.

J is TRBJ2-2 and V is TRBV20-1; 8 bases match TRBD1. The V gene end was trimmed by 2 bases and the J gene end by 4 bases; junction bases not matched to a gene: 6. Per the germline V gene, CDR1 is DFQATT and CDR2 is SNEGSKA (reference sequence). The CDR3 sequence is 15 residues long. CDR3 protein: CSARPRQGRTGELFF. In DNA form, the CDR3 reads TGCAGTGCTAGACCTAGACAGGGGCGCACCGGGGAGCTGTTTTTT.

This clonotype was seen repeatedly, ten times or more. The chain has TRBV6-1 and TRBJ1-1; D remains ambiguous. The CDR3 length is 14 residues. Germline V gives CDR1 MNHNS, CDR2 SASEGT. V was shortened by 4 bases and J by 4 bases, with 13 bases between the two germline ends. CDR3 protein: CASSVGRVATEAFF. The CDR3 DNA reads as TGTGCCAGCAGTGTAGGAAGGGTCGCCACTGAAGCTTTCTTT.

This clonotype has ten or more counts. V gene TRBV4-1 combines with J gene TRBJ2-7; possibly TRBD1 for D (6 bases). The CDR3 length is 15 residues. Trimming stripped 3 bases from V and 0 bases from J, with 12 bases between. CDR1 and CDR2 from the germline V gene are MGHRA and YSYEKL. DNA for the CDR3: TGCGCCAGCAGCCATGCCGGGACACGCTCCTACGAGCAGTACTTC. As protein: CASSHAGTRSYEQYF.

This clonotype was detected a few times. V is TRBV20-1 and J is TRBJ2-5, with a tentative D call TRBD2 (6 bases). The CDR3 is made up of 12 amino acids. V was cut by 6 bases and J by 1 base, with 9 bases left in between. The germline gives CDR1 DFQATT, CDR2 SNEGSKA (reference sequence). CDR3 region: CSATTSQETQYF. DNA for the CDR3: TGCAGTGCCACGACTAGCCAAGAGACCCAGTACTTC.

This clonotype is termed medium-sized. CDR3 loop: CASSGETGGMNTEAFF. As DNA, the CDR3 is TGTGCCAGCAGTGGGGAGACAGGGGGCATGAACACTGAAGCTTTCTTT. The V call is TRBV6-1, the J call TRBJ1-1; 10 nucleotides line up with TRBD1. Trimming took 4 bases from V and 0 from J; bases not matched to a gene: 5. This CDR3 has 16 amino acids. Germline-derived CDR1 and CDR2 are MNHNS and SASEGT.

This clonotype was found many times. The chain links TRBV5-1 to TRBJ2-2; D remains unclear. CDR1 is SGHRS, CDR2 YFSETQ, per germline. The CDR3 is 14 amino acids. The V gene lost 3 bases and the J gene lost 3 bases, with 9 bases spanning the gap. The CDR3 sequence is CASSSFRDTGELFF. DNA of the CDR3: TGCGCCAGCAGCTCTTTCCGGGACACCGGGGAGCTGTTTTTT.

This clonotype was counted ten times or more. The J gene is TRBJ1-2, the V gene TRBV10-2; 9 bases fit TRBD1. V shed 7 bases, J shed 0 bases, and the junction held 3 bases outside the gene matches. Germline values: CDR1 WSHSY, CDR2 SAAADI. The CDR3 loop spans 14 amino acids. CDR3 amino acids: CASNRDRANYGYTF. The CDR3 nucleotides are TGCGCCAGCAACCGGGACAGGGCTAACTATGGCTACACCTTC.

This clonotype has ten or more counts. CDR3 region: CASSLGRVRSGANVLTF. Written as DNA, the CDR3 is TGTGCCAGCAGCTTAGGCCGCGTGAGGTCTGGGGCCAACGTCCTGACTTTC. The rearrangement links TRBV11-2 to TRBJ2-6; D uncertain. The V end lost 1 base, the J end lost 1 base, and 11 bases lay between the germline ends. Germline V gene lookup returns CDR1 SGHAT and CDR2 FQNNGV. The CDR3 sequence is 17 residues long.